This is a list of T cell receptor beta chains from one sample in a study of spatial heterogeneity in lung cancer. Each CDR3 protein is one row after TCRdb ran MiXCR on the 5' RACE reads. The sample contains 49,000 or so distinct CDR3 sequences, roughly 12% of which appear only once. Sequenced material: PBMCs, taken at follow-up. The receptors were gathered from a male donor with early-stage non-small cell lung cancer. Both conserved end residues are part of each CDR3. A D gene is named only where the DNA matches it firmly. Only some rows state a clone size, as once, few, many or a class for expanded clones.

V: TRBV12-3/TRBV12-4
size: .
D: .
J: TRBJ1-3
DNA: TGTGCCAGCACCCCCCCGGGGAGTACTGGAAACACCATATATTTT
CDR3: CASTPPGSTGNTIYF

V: TRBV18
size: .
D: .
J: TRBJ1-2
DNA: TGTGCCAGCTCACCTTTGAAAGGGGACGGCTACACCTTC
CDR3: CASSPLKGDGYTF

V: TRBV20-1
size: .
D: TRBD2
J: TRBJ2-1
DNA: TGCAGTGCTGTCAGCGGGGTTAACAATGAGCAGTTCTTC
CDR3: CSAVSGVNNEQFF

V: TRBV20-1
size: .
D: .
J: TRBJ2-5
DNA: TGCAGTGCTAGGGGGGGTACGGAGACCCAGTACTTC
CDR3: CSARGGTETQYF

V: TRBV7-8
size: many
D: .
J: TRBJ1-1
DNA: TGTGCCAGCAGCTTCAACAGGGAATTGACTGAAGCTTTCTTT
CDR3: CASSFNRELTEAFF

V: TRBV20-1
size: many
D: .
J: TRBJ2-3
DNA: TGCAGTGCTAGAGCGCTTTTCTCTAGCACAGATACGCAGTATTTT
CDR3: CSARALFSSTDTQYF

V: TRBV12-3/TRBV12-4
size: many
D: .
J: TRBJ1-4
DNA: TGTGCCAGCAGTTTAGCACTTCGACTGGAAAAACTGTTTTTT
CDR3: CASSLALRLEKLFF

V: TRBV20-1
size: many
D: TRBD1
J: TRBJ2-5
DNA: TGCAGTGCTAGGCCCCTTACCGGGACAGGGGTTGTGGAGACCCAGTACTTC
CDR3: CSARPLTGTGVVETQYF

V: TRBV5-4
size: many
D: .
J: TRBJ1-3
DNA: TGTGCCAGCAGCTTGTATGGAAACACCATATATTTT
CDR3: CASSLYGNTIYF

V: TRBV2
size: .
D: .
J: TRBJ2-5
DNA: TGTGCCAGCAGTCGACGGGGGACAGAGACCCAGTACTTC
CDR3: CASSRRGTETQYF

V: TRBV7-2
size: many
D: TRBD2
J: TRBJ2-3
DNA: TGTGCCAGCAGCAAAACGATCGGTTATCGGGAGGGAGATACGCAGTATTTT
CDR3: CASSKTIGYREGDTQYF

V: TRBV2
size: many
D: .
J: TRBJ1-1
DNA: TGTGCCAGCAGGCTCCGGGGGCGCGGCACTGAAGCTTTCTTT
CDR3: CASRLRGRGTEAFF

V: TRBV12-3/TRBV12-4
size: many
D: .
J: TRBJ1-6
DNA: TGTGCCAGCACCGGGGTGGGCTCACCCCTCCACTTT
CDR3: CASTGVGSPLHF

V: TRBV18
size: few
D: .
J: TRBJ1-3
DNA: TGTGTCAGCTCACCCGGAGTGAACTCTGGAAACACCATATATTTT
CDR3: CVSSPGVNSGNTIYF

V: TRBV5-1
size: many
D: .
J: TRBJ2-5
DNA: TGCGCCAGCAGCTTGGTGATATTAGAGACCCAGTACTTC
CDR3: CASSLVILETQYF

V: TRBV14
size: many
D: .
J: TRBJ2-5
DNA: TGTGCCAGCAGCCGAATACGTACCCAAGAGACCCAGTACTTC
CDR3: CASSRIRTQETQYF

V: TRBV11-1
size: few
D: TRBD2
J: TRBJ2-7
DNA: TGTGCCAGCAGCTTAGCGGGAGGGAGCTTCTACGAGCAGTACTTC
CDR3: CASSLAGGSFYEQYF

V: TRBV29-1
size: .
D: .
J: TRBJ1-1
DNA: TGCAGCGTTGCCGGACACTCGAACACTGAAGCTTTCTTT
CDR3: CSVAGHSNTEAFF

V: TRBV15
size: many
D: TRBD1
J: TRBJ2-2
DNA: TGTGCCACCAGCAGAGCGGGACAGGGGGCGAGCGGGGAGCTGTTTTTT
CDR3: CATSRAGQGASGELFF

V: TRBV7-6
size: many
D: .
J: TRBJ2-7
DNA: TGTGCCAGCAGCGCCTGGCCCTTCGGGGGCGAGCAGTACTTC
CDR3: CASSAWPFGGEQYF